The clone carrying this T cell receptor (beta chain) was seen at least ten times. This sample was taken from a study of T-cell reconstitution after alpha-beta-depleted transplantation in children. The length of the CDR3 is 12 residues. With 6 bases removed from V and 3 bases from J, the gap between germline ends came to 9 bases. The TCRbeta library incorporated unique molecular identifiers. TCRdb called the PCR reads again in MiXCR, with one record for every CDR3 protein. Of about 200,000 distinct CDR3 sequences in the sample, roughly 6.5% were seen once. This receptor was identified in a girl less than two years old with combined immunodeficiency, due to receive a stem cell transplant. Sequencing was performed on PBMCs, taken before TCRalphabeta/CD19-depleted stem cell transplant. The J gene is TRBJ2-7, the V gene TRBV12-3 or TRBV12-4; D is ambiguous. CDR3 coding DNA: TGTGCCAGCAGCGTAATCGGCTACGAGCAGTACTTC. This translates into CASSVIGYEQYF.